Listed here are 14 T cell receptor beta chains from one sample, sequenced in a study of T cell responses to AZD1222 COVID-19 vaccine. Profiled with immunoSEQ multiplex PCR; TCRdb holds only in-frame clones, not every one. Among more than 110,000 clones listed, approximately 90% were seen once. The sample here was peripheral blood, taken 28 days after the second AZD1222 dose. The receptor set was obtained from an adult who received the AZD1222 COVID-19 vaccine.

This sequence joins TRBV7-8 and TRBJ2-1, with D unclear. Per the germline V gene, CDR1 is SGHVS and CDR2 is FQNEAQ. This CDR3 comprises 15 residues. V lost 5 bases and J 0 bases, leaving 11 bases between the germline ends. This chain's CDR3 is CASSAFLSSYNEQFF. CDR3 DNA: TGTGCCAGCAGCGCCTTTTTAAGCTCCTACAATGAGCAGTTCTTC.

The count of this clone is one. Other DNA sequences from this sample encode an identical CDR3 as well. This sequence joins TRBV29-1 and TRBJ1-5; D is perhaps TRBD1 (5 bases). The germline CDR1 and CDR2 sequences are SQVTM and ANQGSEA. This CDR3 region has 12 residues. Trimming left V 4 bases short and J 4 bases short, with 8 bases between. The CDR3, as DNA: TGCAGCGTTGGTGGGGGGAATCAGCCCCAGCATTTT. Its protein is CSVGGGNQPQHF.

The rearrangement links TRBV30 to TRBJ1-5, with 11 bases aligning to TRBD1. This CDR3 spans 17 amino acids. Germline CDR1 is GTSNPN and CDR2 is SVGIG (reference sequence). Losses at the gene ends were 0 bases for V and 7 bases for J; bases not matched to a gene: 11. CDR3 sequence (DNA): TGTGCCTGGAGTGTTGGACAGGGGGCGATGGATCCCCAGCCCCAGCATTTT. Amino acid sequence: CAWSVGQGAMDPQPQHF.

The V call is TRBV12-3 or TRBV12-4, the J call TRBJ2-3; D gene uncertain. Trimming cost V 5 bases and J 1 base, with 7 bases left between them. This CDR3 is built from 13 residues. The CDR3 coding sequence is TGTGCCAGCAGTCCTCGGGGCACAGATACGCAGTATTTT. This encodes CASSPRGTDTQYF.

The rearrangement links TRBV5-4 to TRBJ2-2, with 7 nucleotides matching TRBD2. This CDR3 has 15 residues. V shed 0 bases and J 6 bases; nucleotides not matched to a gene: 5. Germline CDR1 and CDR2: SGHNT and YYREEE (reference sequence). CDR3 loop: CASSLGVGGAGELFF. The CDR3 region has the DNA TGTGCCAGCAGCTTGGGAGTGGGGGGGGCCGGGGAGCTGTTTTTT.

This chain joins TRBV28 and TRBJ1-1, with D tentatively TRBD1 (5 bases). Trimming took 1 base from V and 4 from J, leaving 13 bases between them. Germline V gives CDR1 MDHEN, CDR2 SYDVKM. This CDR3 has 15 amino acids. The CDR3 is CASSLSAGTITEAFF. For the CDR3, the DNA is TGTGCCAGCAGTTTATCCGCAGGGACGATCACTGAAGCTTTCTTT.

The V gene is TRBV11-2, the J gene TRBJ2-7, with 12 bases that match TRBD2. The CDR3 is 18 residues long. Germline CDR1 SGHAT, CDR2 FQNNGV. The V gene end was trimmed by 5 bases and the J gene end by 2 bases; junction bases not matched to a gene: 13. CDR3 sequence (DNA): TGTGCCAGCAGCCGGACTAGCGGGAACCTAAGGGAACCCTACGAGCAGTACTTC. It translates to CASSRTSGNLREPYEQYF.

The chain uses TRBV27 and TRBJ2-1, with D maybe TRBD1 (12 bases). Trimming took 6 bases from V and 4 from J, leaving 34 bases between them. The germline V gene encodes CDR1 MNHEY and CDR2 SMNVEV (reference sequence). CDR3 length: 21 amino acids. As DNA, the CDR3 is TGTGCCAGCAGCCCATTGGGGACAGGGGGCGCGGCTAGCGGGAGGTACAATGAGCAGTTCTTC. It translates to CASSPLGTGGAASGRYNEQFF.

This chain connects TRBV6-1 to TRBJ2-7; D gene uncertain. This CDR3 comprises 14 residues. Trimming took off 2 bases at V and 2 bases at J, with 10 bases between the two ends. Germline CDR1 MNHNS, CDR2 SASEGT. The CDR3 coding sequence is TGTGCCAGCAGTGAAATCGCGACGGCCTACGAGCAGTACTTC. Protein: CASSEIATAYEQYF.

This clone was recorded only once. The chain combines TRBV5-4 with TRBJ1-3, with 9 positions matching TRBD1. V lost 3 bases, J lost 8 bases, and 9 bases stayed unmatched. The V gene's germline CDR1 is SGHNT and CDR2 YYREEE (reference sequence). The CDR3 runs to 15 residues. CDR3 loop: CASSSGQGLGYTIYF. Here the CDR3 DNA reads TGTGCCAGCAGCTCTGGACAGGGGCTTGGGTACACCATATATTTT.

The CDR3 spells CASSFAGPNTEAFF. The DNA for the CDR3 is TGCGCCAGCAGCTTCGCAGGGCCGAACACTGAAGCTTTCTTT. This chain connects TRBV5-1 to TRBJ1-1; D may be TRBD1 (5 bases). The CDR3 contains 14 residues. In germline, CDR1 is SGHRS, CDR2 YFSETQ. The V gene lost 2 bases and the J gene lost 1 base, with 9 bases spanning the gap.

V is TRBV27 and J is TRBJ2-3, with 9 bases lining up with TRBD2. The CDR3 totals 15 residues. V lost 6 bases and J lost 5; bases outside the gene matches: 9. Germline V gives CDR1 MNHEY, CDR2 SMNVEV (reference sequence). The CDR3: CASSSSGRIGDTQYF. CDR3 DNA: TGTGCCAGCAGCAGTAGCGGGAGAATAGGAGATACGCAGTATTTT.

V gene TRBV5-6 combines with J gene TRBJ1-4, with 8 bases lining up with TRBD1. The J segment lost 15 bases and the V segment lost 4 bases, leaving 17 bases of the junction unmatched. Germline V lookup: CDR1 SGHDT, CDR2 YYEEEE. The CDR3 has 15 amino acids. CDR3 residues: CASSGGQAPLSLMFF. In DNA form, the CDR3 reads TGTGCCAGCAGCGGGGGACAGGCACCCCTCTCCCTAATGTTTTTT.

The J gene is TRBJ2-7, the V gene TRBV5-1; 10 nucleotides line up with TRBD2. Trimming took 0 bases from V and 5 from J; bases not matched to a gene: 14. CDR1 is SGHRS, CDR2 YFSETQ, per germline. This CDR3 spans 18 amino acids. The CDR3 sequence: CASSLVRLAGDSLHEQYF. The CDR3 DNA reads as TGCGCCAGCAGCTTGGTTCGCCTAGCGGGAGACTCCCTCCACGAGCAGTACTTC.